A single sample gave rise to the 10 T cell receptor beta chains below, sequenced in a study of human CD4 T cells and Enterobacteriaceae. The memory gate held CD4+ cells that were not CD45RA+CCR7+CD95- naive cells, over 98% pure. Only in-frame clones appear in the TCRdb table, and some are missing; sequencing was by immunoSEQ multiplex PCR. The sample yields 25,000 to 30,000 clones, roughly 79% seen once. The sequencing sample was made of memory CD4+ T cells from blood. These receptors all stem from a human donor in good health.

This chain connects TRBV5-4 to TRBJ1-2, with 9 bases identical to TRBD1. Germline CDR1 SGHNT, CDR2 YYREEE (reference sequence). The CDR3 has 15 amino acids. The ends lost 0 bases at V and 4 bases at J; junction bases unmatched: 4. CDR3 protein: CASSLGGQGTYGYTF. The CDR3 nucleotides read TGTGCCAGCAGCTTGGGAGGACAGGGGACCTATGGCTACACCTTC.

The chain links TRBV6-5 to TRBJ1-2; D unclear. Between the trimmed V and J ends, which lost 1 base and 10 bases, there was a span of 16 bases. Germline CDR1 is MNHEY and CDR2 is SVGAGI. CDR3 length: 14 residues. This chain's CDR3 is CASSYLNMAIVYTF. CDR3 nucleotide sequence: TGTGCCAGCAGTTACTTGAACATGGCCATCGTCTACACCTTC.

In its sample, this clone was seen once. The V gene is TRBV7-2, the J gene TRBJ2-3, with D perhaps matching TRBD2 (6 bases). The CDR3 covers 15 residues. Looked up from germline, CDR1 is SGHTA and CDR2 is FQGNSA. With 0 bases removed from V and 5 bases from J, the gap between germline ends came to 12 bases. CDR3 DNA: TGTGCCAGCAGCTTAGCTGGAGGGAACCTAGATACGCAGTATTTT. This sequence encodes CASSLAGGNLDTQYF. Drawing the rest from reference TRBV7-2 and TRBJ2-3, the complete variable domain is GAGVSQSPSNKVTEKGKDVELRCDPISGHTALYWYRQSLGQGLEFLIYFQGNSAPDKSGLPSDRFSAERTGGSVSTLTIQRTQQEDSAVYLCASSLAGGNLDTQYFGPGTRLTVL.

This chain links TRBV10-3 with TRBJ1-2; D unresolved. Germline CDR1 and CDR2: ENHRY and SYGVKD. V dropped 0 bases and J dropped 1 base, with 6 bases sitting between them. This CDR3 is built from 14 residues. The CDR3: CAISESRVNYGYTF. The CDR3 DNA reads TGTGCCATCAGTGAGTCGCGGGTTAACTATGGCTACACCTTC.

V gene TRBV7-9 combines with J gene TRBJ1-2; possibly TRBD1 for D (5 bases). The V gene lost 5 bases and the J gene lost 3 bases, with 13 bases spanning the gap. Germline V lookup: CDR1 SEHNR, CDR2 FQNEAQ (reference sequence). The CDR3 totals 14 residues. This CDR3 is CASSPNRDYYGYTF. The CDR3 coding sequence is TGTGCCAGCAGCCCTAATCGGGACTACTATGGCTACACCTTC. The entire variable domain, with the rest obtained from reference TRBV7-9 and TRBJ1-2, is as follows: DTGVSQNPRHKITKRGQNVTFRCDPISEHNRLYWYRQTLGQGPEFLTYFQNEAQLEKSRLLSDRFSAERPKGSFSTLEIQRTEQGDSAMYLCASSPNRDYYGYTFGSGTRLTVV.

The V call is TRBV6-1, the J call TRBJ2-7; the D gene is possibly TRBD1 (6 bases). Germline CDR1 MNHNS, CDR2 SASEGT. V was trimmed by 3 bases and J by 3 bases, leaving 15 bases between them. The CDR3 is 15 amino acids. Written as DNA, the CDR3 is TGTGCCAGCAGTGATGGGACACCCCGTAACTACGAGCAGTACTTC. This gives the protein CASSDGTPRNYEQYF.

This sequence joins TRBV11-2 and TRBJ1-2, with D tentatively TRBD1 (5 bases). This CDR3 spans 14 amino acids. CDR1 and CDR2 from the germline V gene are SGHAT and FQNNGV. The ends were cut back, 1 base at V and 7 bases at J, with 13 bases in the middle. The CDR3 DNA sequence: TGTGCCAGCAGCTTAGTAGGGGCTTTAGGTGGCTACACCTTC. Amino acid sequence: CASSLVGALGGYTF.

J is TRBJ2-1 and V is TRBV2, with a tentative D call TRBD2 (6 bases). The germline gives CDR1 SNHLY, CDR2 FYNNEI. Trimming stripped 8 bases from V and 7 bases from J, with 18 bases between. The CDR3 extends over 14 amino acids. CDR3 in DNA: TGTGCCAGCGGGGGACTTGGAGCGGGTAATGAGCAGTTCTTC. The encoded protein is CASGGLGAGNEQFF.

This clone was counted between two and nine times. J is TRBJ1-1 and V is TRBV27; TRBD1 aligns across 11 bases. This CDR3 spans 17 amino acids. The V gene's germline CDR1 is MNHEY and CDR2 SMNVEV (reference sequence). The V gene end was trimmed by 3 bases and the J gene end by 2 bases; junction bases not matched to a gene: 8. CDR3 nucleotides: TGTGCCAGCAGTTTTAGGACAGGGGGCATTCTCAACACTGAAGCTTTCTTT. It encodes CASSFRTGGILNTEAFF.

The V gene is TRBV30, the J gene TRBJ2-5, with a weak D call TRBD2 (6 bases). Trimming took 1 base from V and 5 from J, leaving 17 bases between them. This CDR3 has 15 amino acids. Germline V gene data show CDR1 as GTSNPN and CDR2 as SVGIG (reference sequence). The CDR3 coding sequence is TGTGCCTGGAGTGCATTGAGTAGCGGCCCGGAGACCCAGTACTTC. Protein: CAWSALSSGPETQYF.